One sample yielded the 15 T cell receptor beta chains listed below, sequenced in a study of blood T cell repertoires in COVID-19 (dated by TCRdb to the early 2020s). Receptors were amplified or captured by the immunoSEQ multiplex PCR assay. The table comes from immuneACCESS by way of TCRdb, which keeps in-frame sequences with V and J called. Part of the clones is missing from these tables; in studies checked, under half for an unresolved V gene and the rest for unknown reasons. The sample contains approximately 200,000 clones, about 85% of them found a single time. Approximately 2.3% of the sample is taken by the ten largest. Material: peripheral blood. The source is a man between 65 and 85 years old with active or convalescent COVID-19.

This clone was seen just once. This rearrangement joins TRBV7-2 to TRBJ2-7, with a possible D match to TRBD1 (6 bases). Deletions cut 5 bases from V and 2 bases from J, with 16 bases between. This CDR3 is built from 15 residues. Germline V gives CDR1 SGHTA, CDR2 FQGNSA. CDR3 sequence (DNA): TGTGCCAGCAGCACACCCGGGACAAGCACCTACGAGCAGTACTTC. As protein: CASSTPGTSTYEQYF.

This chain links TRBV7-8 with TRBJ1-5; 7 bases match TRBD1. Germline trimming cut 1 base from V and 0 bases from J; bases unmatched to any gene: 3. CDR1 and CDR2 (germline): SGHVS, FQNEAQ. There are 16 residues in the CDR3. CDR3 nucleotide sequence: TGTGCCAGCAGCTTAGGGGACAGCCTTAGCAATCAGCCCCAGCATTTT. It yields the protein CASSLGDSLSNQPQHF.

In DNA form, the CDR3 reads TGTGCCAGTAGTGATGACAGGGGGCGGGCTGGGGCCAACGTCCTGACTTTC. This sequence encodes CASSDDRGRAGANVLTF. The chain links TRBV19 to TRBJ2-6; 10 bases map to TRBD1. The J segment lost 2 bases and the V segment lost 5 bases, leaving 6 bases of the junction unmatched. The CDR3 consists of 17 residues. Per germline, CDR1 LNHDA and CDR2 SQIVND (reference sequence).

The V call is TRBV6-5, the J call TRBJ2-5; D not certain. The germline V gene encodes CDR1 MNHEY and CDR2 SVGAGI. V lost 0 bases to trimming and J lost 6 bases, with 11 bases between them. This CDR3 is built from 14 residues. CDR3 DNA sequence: TGTGCCAGCAGTTACTCGATCTCGGGTCAGACCCAGTACTTC. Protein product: CASSYSISGQTQYF.

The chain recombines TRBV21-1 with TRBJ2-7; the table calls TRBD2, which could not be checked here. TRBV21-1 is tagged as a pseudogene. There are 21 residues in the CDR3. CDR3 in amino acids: CASSKAALNPPGLAGVGEQYF. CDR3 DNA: TGTGCCAGCAGCAAAGCGGCGCTTAATCCTCCGGGACTAGCGGGAGTAGGCGAGCAGTACTTC.

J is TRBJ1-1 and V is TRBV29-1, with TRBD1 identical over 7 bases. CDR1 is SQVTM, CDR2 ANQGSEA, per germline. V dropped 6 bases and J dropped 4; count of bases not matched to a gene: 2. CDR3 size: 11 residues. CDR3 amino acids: CSVHRGTEAFF. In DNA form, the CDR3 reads TGCAGCGTCCACAGGGGCACTGAAGCTTTCTTT.

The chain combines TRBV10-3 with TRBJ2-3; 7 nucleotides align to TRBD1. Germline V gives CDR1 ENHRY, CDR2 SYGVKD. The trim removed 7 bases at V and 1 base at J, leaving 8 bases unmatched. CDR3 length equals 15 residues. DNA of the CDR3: TGTGCCATCACCCAAGGGGGCTTTGGCACAGATACGCAGTATTTT. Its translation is CAITQGGFGTDTQYF.

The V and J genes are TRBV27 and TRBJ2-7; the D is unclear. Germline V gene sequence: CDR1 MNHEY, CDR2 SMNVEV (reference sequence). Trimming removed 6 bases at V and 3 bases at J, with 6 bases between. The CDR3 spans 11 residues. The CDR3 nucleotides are TGTGCCAGCAGCCGGAGCTACGAGCAGTACTTC. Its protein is CASSRSYEQYF.

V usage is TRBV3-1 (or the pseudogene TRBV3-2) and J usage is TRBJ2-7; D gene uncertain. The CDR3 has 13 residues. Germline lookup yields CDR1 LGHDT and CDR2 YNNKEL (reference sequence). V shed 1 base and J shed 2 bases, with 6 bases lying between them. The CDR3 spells CASSQGPAYEQYF. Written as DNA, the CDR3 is TGTGCCAGCAGCCAAGGCCCAGCCTACGAGCAGTACTTC.

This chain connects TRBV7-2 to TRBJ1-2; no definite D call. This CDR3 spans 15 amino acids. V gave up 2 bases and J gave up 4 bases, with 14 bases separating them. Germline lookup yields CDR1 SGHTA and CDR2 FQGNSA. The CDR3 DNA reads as TGTGCCAGCAGCTTAACCCTGCTAGAAATCTATGGCTACACCTTC. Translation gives CASSLTLLEIYGYTF.

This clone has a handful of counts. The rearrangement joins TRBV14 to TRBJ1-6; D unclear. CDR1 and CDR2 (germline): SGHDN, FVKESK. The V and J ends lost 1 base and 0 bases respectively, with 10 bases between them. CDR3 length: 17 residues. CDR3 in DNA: TGTGCCAGCAGCCAAGTCCGGTCGAGCTCCTATAATTCACCCCTCCACTTT. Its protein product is CASSQVRSSSYNSPLHF. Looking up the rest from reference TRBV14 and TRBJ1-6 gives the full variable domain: EAGVTQFPSHSVIEKGQTVTLRCDPISGHDNLYWYRRVMGKEIKFLLHFVKESKQDESGMPNNRFLAERTGGTYSTLKVQPAELEDSGVYFCASSQVRSSSYNSPLHFGNGTRLTVT.

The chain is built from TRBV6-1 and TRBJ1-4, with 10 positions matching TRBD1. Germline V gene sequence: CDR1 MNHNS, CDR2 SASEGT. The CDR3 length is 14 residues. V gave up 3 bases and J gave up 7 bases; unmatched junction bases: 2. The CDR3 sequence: CASSEGTGVEKLFF. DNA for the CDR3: TGTGCCAGCAGTGAGGGGACAGGGGTTGAAAAACTGTTTTTT.

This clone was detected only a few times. This chain's CDR3 is CASSDSEGAGNTQYF. For the CDR3, the DNA is TGTGCCAGCAGTGACTCGGAGGGGGCGGGAAATACGCAGTATTTT. The chain recombines TRBV6-4 with TRBJ2-3, with a possible D match to TRBD1 (7 bases). The CDR3 covers 15 residues. The V and J ends lost 0 bases and 7 bases respectively, with 14 bases between them. Germline-derived CDR1 and CDR2 are MRHNA and SNTAGT.

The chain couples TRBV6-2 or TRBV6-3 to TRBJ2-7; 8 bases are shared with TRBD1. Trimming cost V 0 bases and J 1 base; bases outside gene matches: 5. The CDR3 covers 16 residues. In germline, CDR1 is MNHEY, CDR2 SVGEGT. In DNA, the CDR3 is TGTGCCAGCAGTTACTCACAGGGGGTACTTTCCTACGAGCAGTACTTC. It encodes CASSYSQGVLSYEQYF.

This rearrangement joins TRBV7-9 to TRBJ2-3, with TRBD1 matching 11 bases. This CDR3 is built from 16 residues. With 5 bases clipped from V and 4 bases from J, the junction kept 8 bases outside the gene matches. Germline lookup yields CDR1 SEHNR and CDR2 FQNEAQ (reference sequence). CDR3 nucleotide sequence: TGTGCCAGCAGCCCCCCGGAGGGACAGGGGGCAGATACGCAGTATTTT. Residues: CASSPPEGQGADTQYF.